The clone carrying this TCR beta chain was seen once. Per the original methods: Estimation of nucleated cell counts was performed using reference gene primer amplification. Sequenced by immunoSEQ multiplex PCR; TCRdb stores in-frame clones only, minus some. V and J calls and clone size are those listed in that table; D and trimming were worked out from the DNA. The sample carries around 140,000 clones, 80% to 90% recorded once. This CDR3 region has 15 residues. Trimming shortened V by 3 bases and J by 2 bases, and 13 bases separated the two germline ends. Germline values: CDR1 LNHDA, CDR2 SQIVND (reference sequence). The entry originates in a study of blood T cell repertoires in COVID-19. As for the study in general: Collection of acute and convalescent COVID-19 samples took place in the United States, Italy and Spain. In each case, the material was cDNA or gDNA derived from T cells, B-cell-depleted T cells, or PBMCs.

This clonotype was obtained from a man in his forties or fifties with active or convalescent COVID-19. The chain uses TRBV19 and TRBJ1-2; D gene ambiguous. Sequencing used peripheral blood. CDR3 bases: TGTGCCAGTAGTATTTCCTCGGCCAGGAACTATGGCTACACCTTC. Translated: CASSISSARNYGYTF.